This T cell receptor beta chain was documented in a study of T cells expressing NK-cell markers (TCRdb year 2020). Looking at the study overall: In sorted CD3+CD56+NKG2C+, CD3+CD56+NKG2C- and CD3+CD56-NKG2C+ T-cell subsets from about 8 donors, TCR beta-chain repertoires were profiled. Among the eight sequenced donors, only one was HCMV-seronegative, while the other seven were HCMV-seropositive. The eight sequenced donors were randomly selected healthy volunteers, three men and five women. Illumina HiSeq 2000/2500, MiSeq or NextSeq was used to sequence libraries as 2 x 150 bp reads. The full study reports these points: Whether the expanded NKG2C-expressing T cell clones were specific for HCMV antigens remained unclear. In a handful of donors, the dominant CD3+CD56+NKG2C+ clonotypes were among the top 10 CD8+ clonotypes and accounted for roughly 1.0-8% of CD8+ T cells. Those dominant clonotypes were again the most abundant among CD3+CD56-NKG2C+ cells in four donors, at about 25-60.1%.

To determine HCMV serostatus, a commercial ELISA kit was used to detect HCMV-specific IgG in serum. Ficoll density gradient centrifugation was used to isolate peripheral blood mononuclear cells from blood. Per the germline V gene (reference sequence), SEHNR is the CDR1 and FQNEAQ is the CDR2. The CDR3 measures 13 amino acids from cysteine to phenylalanine. The DNA sequence is not available. The run used an Illumina HiSeq 2000. 5'RACE template switching, by which a universal primer site and unique molecular identifiers were added, was used to make TCR beta cDNA libraries. Synthesis of cDNA was primed from the TCR beta constant segment and was followed by two consecutive PCR amplification steps. Concerning the study's data processing: MIGEC handled demultiplexing of the reads and grouping by UMI, while MiTCR was used to assemble and quantify clonotypes. To remove erroneous sequences, TCR cDNA sequences were retained only when supported by two or more reads. The tcR package was used for downstream repertoire analysis, with clonotypes matched between fractions based on CDR3 nucleotide sequence plus V segment. VDJmatch was used to annotate antigen specificity against VDJdb, with one amino acid substitution in CDR3 permitted. TCRdb reanalyzed the reads, keeping one entry per CDR3 protein sequence and omitting DNA. The V and J calls follow TCRdb's processing rather than the paper's. The record for this sample contains roughly 420,000 distinct CDR3 sequences. The ten largest account for 6% to 9.5% of the sample.

A remark on this clonotype: What this receptor recognizes is not known.

The specimen was blood T cells: a sorted CD56 or NKG2C T cell subset, CD4+ or CD8+ T cells, or bulk PBMC T cells (not recorded which). The sequence links TRBV7-9 to TRBJ2-1; the D call from TCRdb, TRBD1, cannot be confirmed without DNA. The receptor's source is a woman between 18 and 70 years old in good health. The CDR3 reads as follows: CARGDRSFNEQFF.